The next 2 T cell receptor beta chains were all read from a single sample in a study of T cell repertoires in cytomegalovirus infection. Which antigens these TCRs recognize remains unknown. Each CDR3 protein is one row after TCRdb ran MiXCR on the reads. This sample has hundreds of thousands of distinct CDR3 sequences, with around a third found just once. This specimen was cultured CD8+ T cells from PBMCs, taken from culture after CMV antigen stimulation. These TCRs come from a human donor in good health (CMV status not recorded). Some clones in this sample may be carry-over from other donors' samples.

This clonotype was found many times. The chain combines TRBV7-8 with TRBJ2-7, with D possibly matching TRBD1 (6 bases). The CDR3 is 16 residues long. Germline-derived CDR1 and CDR2 are SGHVS and FQNEAQ. V gave up 2 bases and J gave up 4 bases, with 18 bases separating them. This CDR3 reads CASSLRGYSDTYEQYV. Here the CDR3 DNA reads TGTGCCAGCAGCTTAAGGGGGTATTCGGATACTTACGAGCAGTACGTC.

The CDR3 protein is CASSQEADTQYF. CDR3 sequence (DNA): TGTGCCAGCAGCCAAGAGGCAGATACGCAGTATTTT. The chain has TRBV7-9 and TRBJ2-3; D unclear. Trimming pared 5 bases from V and 4 bases from J, leaving 7 bases between. There are 12 residues in the CDR3. Germline V gene lookup returns CDR1 SEHNR and CDR2 FQNEAQ (reference sequence).